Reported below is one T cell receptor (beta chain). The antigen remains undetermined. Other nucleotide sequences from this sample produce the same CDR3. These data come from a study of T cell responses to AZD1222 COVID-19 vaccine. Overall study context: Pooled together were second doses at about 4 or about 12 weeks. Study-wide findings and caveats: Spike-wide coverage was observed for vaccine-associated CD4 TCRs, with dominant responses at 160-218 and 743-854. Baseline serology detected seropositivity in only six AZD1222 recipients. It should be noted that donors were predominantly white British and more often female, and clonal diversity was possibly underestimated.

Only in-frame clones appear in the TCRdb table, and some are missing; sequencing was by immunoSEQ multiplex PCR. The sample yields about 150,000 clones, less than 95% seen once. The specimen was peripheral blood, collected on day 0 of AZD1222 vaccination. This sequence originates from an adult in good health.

CDR3 protein: CASSGQGGNQPQHF. As DNA, the CDR3 is TGTGCCAGTAGTGGACAGGGGGGGAATCAGCCCCAGCATTTT. This chain links TRBV19 with TRBJ1-5; 10 bases match TRBD1. V gave up 5 bases and J gave up 4 bases; unmatched junction bases: 2. CDR1 is LNHDA and CDR2 is SQIVND in the germline V gene (reference sequence). The CDR3 totals 14 residues.